This TCR beta chain was captured by sequencing in a study of OX40 agonist ivuxolimab in advanced cancers. From germline, CDR1 is SSHAT and CDR2 FNYEAQ (reference sequence). With 3 bases clipped from V and 9 bases from J, the junction kept 1 base outside the gene matches. The CDR3 length is 13 residues. Profiled with immunoSEQ multiplex PCR; TCRdb holds only in-frame clones, not every one. The sample has roughly 99,000 clones, 80% to 95% seen once. This clonotype was sampled from an adult with an advanced solid tumor such as melanoma, head and neck, liver or kidney cancer. The rearrangement uses TRBV7-7 and TRBJ2-1; 11 nucleotides align to TRBD1. The sample consisted of CD4+ or CD8+ T cells sorted from blood, taken in a trial of the OX40 agonist ivuxolimab. The chain's CDR3 is CASSLGTGGEQFF. The CDR3 DNA is TGTGCCAGCAGCTTGGGGACAGGGGGTGAGCAGTTCTTC. The full variable domain, rest sourced from reference TRBV7-7 and TRBJ2-1, is GAGVSQSPRYKVTKRGQDVTLRCDPISSHATLYWYQQALGQGPEFLTYFNYEAQPDKSGLPSDRFSAERPEGSISTLTIQRTEQRDSAMYRCASSLGTGGEQFFGPGTRLTVL.